The rows below give T cell receptor beta chains drawn from one sample of a study of control samples from healthy donors and cancer patients. The repertoire was sequenced with immunoSEQ multiplex PCR; TCRdb's copy has only in-frame clones and lacks some. The sample carries 150,000 to 200,000 clones, 90% to 95% recorded once. The sample comprised blood. Every receptor here comes from a woman in her 30s in good health. The conserved cysteine and the conserved F or W are not part of the CDR3 here. Expanded clones get a size class; other rows say once, few or many, or leave the size out.

J,size,V,length,CDR3
TRBJ2-1,few,TRBV7-2,16,ASSLERTSGSSYNEQF
TRBJ2-7,-,TRBV11-3,12,ASSLGSGGYEQY
TRBJ2-1,-,TRBV6-2/TRBV6-3,11,ASSYRLAGWQF
TRBJ1-6,-,TRBV19,13,ASSIGGQGNSPLH
TRBJ2-3,few,TRBV6-4,12,ASSAAGGTDTQY
TRBJ2-5,-,TRBV13,14,ASSLWSGGEQETQY
TRBJ1-3,once,TRBV19,12,ASSMGSSGNTIY
TRBJ1-2,-,TRBV5-6,14,ASSLLGQGADYGYT
TRBJ2-7,-,TRBV7-3,12,ASSSGTGRNEQY
TRBJ2-1,-,TRBV4-3,17,ASSQALAGGPGSYNEQF
TRBJ1-5,-,TRBV29-1,11,SVETDSNQPQH